This entry features one T cell receptor beta chain sequence. Its antigen is not identified. This record comes from a study of T cell responses to AZD1222 COVID-19 vaccine. Whole-study findings and limits: Repertoires were obtained only post-peak T cell response. Only six or seven AZD1222 recipients were seropositive at baseline.

Here immunoSEQ multiplex PCR was the method, and the copy in TCRdb shows in-frame clones only, minus some. Of roughly 160,000 clones in the sample, 80% to 95% are singletons; the top ten hold 1.5% to 2%. Germline V gene sequence: CDR1 MGHRA, CDR2 YSYEKL. The CDR3 extends over 14 amino acids. V was clipped by 6 bases and J by 6 bases, with 17 bases between them. The gene calls are TRBV4-1 and TRBJ1-2; D is unresolved. This TCR came from an adult in good health. Sequenced here: peripheral blood, sampled on day 0 of AZD1222 vaccination. The CDR3 nucleotides read TGCGCCAGCAGGGGTCTTACAGTACGGGATGGCTACACCTTC. It specifies CASRGLTVRDGYTF.